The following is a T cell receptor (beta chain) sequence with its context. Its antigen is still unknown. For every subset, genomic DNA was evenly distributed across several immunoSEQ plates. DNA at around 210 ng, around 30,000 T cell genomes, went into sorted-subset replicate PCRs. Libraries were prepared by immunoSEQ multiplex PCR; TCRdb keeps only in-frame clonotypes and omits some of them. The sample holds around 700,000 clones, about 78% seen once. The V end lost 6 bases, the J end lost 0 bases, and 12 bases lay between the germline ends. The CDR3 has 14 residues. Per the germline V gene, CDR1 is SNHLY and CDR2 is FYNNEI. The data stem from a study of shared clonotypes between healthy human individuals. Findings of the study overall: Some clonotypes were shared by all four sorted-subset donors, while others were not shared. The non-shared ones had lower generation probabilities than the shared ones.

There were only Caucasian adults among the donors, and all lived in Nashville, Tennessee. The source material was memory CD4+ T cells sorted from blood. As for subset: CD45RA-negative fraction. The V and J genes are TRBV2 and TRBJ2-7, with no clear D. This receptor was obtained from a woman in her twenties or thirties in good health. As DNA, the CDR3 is TGTGCCAGCAGAGAGACGACGTTCTCCTACGAGCAGTACTTC. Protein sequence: CASRETTFSYEQYF.